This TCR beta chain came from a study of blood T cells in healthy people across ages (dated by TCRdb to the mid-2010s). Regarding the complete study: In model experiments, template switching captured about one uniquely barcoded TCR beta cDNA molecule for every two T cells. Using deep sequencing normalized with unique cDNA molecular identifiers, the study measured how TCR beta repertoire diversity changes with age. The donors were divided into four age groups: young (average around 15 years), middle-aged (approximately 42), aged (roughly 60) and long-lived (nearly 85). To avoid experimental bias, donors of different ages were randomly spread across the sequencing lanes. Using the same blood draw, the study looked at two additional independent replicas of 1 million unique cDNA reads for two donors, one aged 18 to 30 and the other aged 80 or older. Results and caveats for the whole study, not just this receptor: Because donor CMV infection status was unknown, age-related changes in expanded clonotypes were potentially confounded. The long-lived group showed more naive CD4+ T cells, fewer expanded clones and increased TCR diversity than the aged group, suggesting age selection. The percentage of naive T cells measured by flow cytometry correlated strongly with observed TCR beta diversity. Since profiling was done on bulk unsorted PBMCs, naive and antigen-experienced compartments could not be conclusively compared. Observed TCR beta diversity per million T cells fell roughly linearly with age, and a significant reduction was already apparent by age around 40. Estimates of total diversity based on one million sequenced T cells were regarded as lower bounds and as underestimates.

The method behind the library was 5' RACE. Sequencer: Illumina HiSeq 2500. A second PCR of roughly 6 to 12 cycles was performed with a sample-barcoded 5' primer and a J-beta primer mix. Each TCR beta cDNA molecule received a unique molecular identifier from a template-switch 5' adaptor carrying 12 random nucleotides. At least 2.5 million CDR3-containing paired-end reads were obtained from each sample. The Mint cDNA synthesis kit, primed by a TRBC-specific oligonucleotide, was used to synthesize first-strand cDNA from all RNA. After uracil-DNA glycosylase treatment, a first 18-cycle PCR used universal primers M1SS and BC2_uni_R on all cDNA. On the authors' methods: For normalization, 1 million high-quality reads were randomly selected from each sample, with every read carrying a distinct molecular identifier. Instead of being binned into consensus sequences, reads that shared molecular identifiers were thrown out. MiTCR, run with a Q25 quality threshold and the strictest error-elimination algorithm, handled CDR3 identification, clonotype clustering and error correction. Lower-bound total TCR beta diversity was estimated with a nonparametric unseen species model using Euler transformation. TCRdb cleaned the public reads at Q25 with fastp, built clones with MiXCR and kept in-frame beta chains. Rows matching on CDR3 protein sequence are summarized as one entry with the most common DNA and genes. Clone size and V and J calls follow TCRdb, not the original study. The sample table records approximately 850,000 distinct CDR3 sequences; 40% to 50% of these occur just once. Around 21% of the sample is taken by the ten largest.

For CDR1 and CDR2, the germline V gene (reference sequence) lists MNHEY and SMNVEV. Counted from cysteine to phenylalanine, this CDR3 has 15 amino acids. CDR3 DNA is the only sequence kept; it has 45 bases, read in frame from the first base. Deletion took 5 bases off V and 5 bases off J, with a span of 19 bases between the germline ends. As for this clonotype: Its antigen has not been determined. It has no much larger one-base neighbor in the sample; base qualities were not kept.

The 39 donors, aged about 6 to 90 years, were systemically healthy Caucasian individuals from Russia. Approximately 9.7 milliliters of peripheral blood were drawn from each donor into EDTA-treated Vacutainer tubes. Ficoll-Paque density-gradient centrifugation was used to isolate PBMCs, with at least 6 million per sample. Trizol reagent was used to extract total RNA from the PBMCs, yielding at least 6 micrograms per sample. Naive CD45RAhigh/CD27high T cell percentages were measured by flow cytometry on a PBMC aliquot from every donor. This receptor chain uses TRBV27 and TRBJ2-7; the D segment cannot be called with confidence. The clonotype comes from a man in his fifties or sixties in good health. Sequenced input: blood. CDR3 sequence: CASSLRAPLINEQYF. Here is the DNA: TGTGCCAGCAGTCTCCGGGCCCCTTTGATTAACGAGCAGTACTTC.